The T cell receptor beta chain under discussion was sequenced for a study of T cells after somatic rescue of genetic block (dated by TCRdb to 2018 to 2020). For context, the study as a whole: The study assessed how robust, over the long term, a T-cell system was when the system had developed through somatic rescue of a genetic block in T-cell development.

Taken from cysteine to phenylalanine, the CDR3 has 14 residues. Only CDR3 DNA is held: 42 bases, read in frame from base 1. The junction shows trimming of 6 bases on V and 7 bases on J, plus 18 bases between the germline ends. Looking up the germline V gene yields CDR1 ENHRY and CDR2 SYGVKD. This clone was counted once. Its binding antigen is unknown. No qualities accompany the bases; no much larger clone lies one base away. The library came from the immunoSEQ multiplex PCR assay. TCRdb obtained this table from immuneACCESS and retained in-frame rearrangements with V and J assigned. These tables miss some clones; where compared with another copy, unresolved V genes account for less than half of the shortfall, and the remainder is unexplained. The sample data list under 150,000 clones, and over 80% of these were observed just once. The ten largest clones take up approximately 1.4% of the sample.

Sequenced material: peripheral blood mononuclear cells (PBMCs). Here the chain combines TRBV10-3 and TRBJ1-1; tentative D gene TRBD1, with 6 bases matching. This sequence was found in a woman aged 18-30 years. The nucleotides read TGTGCCATCAGAGATGGGGGGCGCCCAGGTGAAGCTTTCTTT. Its translation reads: CAIRDGGRPGEAFF.